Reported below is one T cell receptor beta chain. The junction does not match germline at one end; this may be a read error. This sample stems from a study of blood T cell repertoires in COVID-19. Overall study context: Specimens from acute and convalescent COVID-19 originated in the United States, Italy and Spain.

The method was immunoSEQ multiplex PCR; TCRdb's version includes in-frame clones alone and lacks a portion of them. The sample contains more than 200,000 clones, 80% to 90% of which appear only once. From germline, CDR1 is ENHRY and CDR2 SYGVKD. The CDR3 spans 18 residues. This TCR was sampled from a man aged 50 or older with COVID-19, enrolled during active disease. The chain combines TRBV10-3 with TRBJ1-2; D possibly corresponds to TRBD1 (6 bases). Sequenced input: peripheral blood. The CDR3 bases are TGTGCCATCAGAGAGTCCCCCAATTCTGGGGGCCGGGGCTATGGCTACACCTTC. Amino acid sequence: CAIRESPNSGGRGYGYTF.